The T cell receptor beta chain under discussion was sequenced for a study of cytomegalovirus exposure and HLA in healthy donors. Notes on the study in general: The likely origin of a cluster of highly shared sequence variants was a sequencing artifact. Later work showed greater clonal expansion in HLA-associated TCR beta chains than in equally common others. Most TCR sequences were rare, but some public TCRs occurred in many donors.

Both 60 Vbeta primers and 13 Jbeta primers went into the PCR. Only in-frame clones appear in the TCRdb table, and some are missing; sequencing was by immunoSEQ multiplex PCR. The table lists under 150,000 clones, roughly 82% of them singletons. Comment on this clone: The antigen remains unidentified.

Donors likely had unrecorded immune exposures despite being nominally healthy when sampled. The sample consisted of PBMCs. This clonotype was obtained from a man in his fifties or sixties in good health and CMV-seronegative.

CDR3 DNA sequence: TGTGCCAGCAGCGTAAACCAGTCCCCGACTTTCTTT. Amino acids: CASSVNQSPTFF. V usage is TRBV5-6 and J usage is TRBJ1-1; D remains unclear. Germline V gene lookup returns CDR1 SGHDT and CDR2 YYEEEE. The CDR3 sequence is 12 residues long. V lost 4 bases to trimming and J lost 12 bases, with 16 bases between them.